A single T cell receptor beta chain is shown here with its context. Trimming cost V 3 bases and J 6 bases; bases outside gene matches: 7. The germline V gene encodes CDR1 ENHRY and CDR2 SYGVKD. The CDR3 contains 14 residues. The data are from a study of cytomegalovirus exposure and HLA in healthy donors. Primers: 60 Vbeta forward and 13 Jbeta reverse. Profiled with immunoSEQ multiplex PCR; TCRdb holds only in-frame clones, not every one. This sample has about 150,000 clones, with around 75% found just once. This clonotype originated in a human donor in good health. The chain recombines TRBV10-3 with TRBJ1-2; 7 bases align to TRBD1. The source material was PBMCs. Here the CDR3 DNA reads TGTGCCATCAGTGATCAGGGGGGATTTAATGGCTACACCTTC. Amino acids: CAISDQGGFNGYTF.